This T cell receptor (beta chain) emerged from a study of T cells in Graves' hyperthyroidism and ophthalmopathy. Study results and limitations: Among clonotypes expanded in thyroid above 0.001, most were also found in blood. Through a model of 13 V-J features, ophthalmopathy was separated from stable hyperthyroidism.

V lost 8 bases, J lost 7 bases, and 14 bases lay in between. Germline values: CDR1 SQVTM, CDR2 ANQGSEA. This CDR3 region has 11 residues. Details on this clonotype: What it binds is not known.

RNA transcripts gave rise to amplified TCR beta CDR3 regions. HTBI primers were used for first-round RT-PCR of the TCR CDR3. A single record per CDR3 protein comes from TCRdb applying MiXCR to the multiplex PCR reads. This repertoire shows hundreds of thousands of distinct CDR3 sequences, approximately 36% found once; its top ten account for around 29%. The chain employs TRBV29-1 and TRBJ1-1, with a weak D call TRBD1 (5 bases). The sequenced sample consisted of blood. The sequence was obtained from a woman between 40 and 50 years old with Graves' hyperthyroidism. The CDR3 spells CSLGEEGEAFF. DNA for the CDR3: TGCAGCTTGGGGGAAGAGGGTGAAGCTTTCTTT. The complete variable domain, with remaining parts taken from reference TRBV29-1 and TRBJ1-1, reads SAVISQKPSRDICQRGTSLTIQCQVDSQVTMMFWYRQQPGQSLTLIATANQGSEATYESGFVIDKFPISRPNLTFSTLTVSNMSPEDSSIYLCSLGEEGEAFFGQGTRLTVV.